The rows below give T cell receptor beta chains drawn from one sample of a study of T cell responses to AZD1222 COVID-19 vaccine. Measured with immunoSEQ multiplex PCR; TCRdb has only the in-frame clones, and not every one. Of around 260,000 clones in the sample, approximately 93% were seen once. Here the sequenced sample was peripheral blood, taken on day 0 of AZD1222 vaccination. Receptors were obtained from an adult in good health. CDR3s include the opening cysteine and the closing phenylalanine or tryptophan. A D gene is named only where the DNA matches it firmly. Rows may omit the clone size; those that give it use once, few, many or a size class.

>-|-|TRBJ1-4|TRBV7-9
CASSLDGTVNEKLFF
TGTGCCAGCAGCTTAGATGGGACGGTAAATGAAAAACTGTTTTTT
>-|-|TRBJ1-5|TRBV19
CASSIGGVSQPQHF
TGTGCCAGTAGCATCGGGGGGGTAAGTCAGCCCCAGCATTTT
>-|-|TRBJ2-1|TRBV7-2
CASSLAGTSYNEQFF
TGTGCCAGCAGCTTAGCGGGAACCTCCTACAATGAGCAGTTCTTC
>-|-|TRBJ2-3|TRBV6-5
CASSGGADTQYF
TGTGCCAGCTCTGGCGGGGCGGATACGCAGTATTTT
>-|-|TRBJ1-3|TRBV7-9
CASSQGRGAGNTIYF
TGTGCCAGCAGCCAGGGGAGGGGAGCTGGAAACACCATATATTTT
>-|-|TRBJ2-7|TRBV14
CASSRDFSKQYF
TGTGCCAGCAGCAGGGACTTCTCCAAGCAGTACTTC
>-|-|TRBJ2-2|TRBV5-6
CASLRGGLNTGELFF
TGTGCCAGCCTTCGTGGGGGTCTCAACACCGGGGAGCTGTTTTTT
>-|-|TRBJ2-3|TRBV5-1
CASSLKTSTDTQYF
TGCGCCAGCAGCTTAAAAACGAGCACAGATACGCAGTATTTT
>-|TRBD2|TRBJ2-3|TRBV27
CASSRPGGITDTQYF
TGTGCCAGCAGTCGACCCGGGGGGATCACAGATACGCAGTATTTT
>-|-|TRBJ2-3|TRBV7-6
CASSLFSTRTDTQYF
TGTGCCAGCAGCTTATTTAGCACCCGCACAGATACGCAGTATTTT
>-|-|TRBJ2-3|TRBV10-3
CAINAEFTSTDTQYF
TGTGCCATCAACGCAGAATTTACTAGCACAGATACGCAGTATTTT
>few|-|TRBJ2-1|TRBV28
CASTSTFPGAEQFF
TGTGCCAGCACCTCCACCTTTCCCGGCGCCGAGCAGTTCTTC
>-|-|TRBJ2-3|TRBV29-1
CSVEGQTDTQYF
TGCAGCGTTGAAGGACAGACAGATACGCAGTATTTT
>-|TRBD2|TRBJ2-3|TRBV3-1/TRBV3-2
CASSQLAGGRTDTQYF
TGTGCCAGCAGCCAGCTAGCGGGGGGCCGCACAGATACGCAGTATTTT
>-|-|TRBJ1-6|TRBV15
CATSHATLGSSPLHF
TGTGCCACCAGCCATGCCACGTTAGGGAGTTCACCCCTCCACTTT
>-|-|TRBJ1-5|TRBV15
CATSLQVGNQPQHF
TGTGCCACCAGCCTCCAGGTTGGCAATCAGCCCCAGCATTTT
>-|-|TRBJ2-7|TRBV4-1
CASSQVLREEQYF
TGCGCCAGCAGCCAAGTGCTCCGTGAGGAGCAGTACTTC
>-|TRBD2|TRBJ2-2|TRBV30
CAWKSASGNRGTGELFF
TGTGCCTGGAAGTCGGCTAGCGGGAACCGAGGGACCGGGGAGCTGTTTTTT
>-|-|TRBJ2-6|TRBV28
CASSLAGAGANVLTF
TGTGCCAGCAGTTTAGCAGGGGCTGGGGCCAACGTCCTGACTTTC
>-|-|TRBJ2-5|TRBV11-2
CASTDSRAGRETQYF
TGTGCCAGCACCGACAGCCGGGCCGGCAGGGAGACCCAGTACTTC
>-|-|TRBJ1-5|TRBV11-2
CASSLDTYQPQHF
TGTGCCAGCAGCCTGGACACGTATCAGCCCCAGCATTTT
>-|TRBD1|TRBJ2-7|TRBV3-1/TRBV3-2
CASSADRTAGEQYF
TGTGCCAGCAGCGCGGACAGGACCGCAGGGGAGCAGTACTTC
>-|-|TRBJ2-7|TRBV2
CASSERGGQGNYEQYF
TGTGCCAGCAGTGAGCGGGGGGGACAGGGAAACTACGAGCAGTACTTC
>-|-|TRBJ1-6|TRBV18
CASSPPFGGKNNSPLHF
TGTGCCAGCTCACCACCGTTTGGGGGGAAGAATAATTCACCCCTCCACTTT
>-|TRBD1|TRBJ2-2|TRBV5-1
CASSGKTGDTGELFF
TGCGCCAGCAGCGGAAAGACAGGGGACACCGGGGAGCTGTTTTTT
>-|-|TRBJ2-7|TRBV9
CASSVDSVSYEQYF
TGTGCCAGCAGCGTAGATTCCGTATCCTACGAGCAGTACTTC
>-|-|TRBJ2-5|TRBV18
CASSPPNAQETQYF
TGTGCCAGCTCACCACCCAATGCACAAGAGACCCAGTACTTC